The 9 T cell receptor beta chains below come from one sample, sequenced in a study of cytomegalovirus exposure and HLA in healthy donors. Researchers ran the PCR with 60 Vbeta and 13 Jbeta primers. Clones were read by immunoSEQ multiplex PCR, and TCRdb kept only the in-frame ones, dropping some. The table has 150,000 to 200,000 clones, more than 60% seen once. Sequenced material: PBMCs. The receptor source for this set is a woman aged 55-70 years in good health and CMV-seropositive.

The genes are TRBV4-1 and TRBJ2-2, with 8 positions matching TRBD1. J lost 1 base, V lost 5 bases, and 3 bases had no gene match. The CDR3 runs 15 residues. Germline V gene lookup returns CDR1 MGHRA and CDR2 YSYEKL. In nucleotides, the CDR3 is TGCGCCAGCAGCGTAACAGGGGGGAACACCGGGGAGCTGTTTTTT. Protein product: CASSVTGGNTGELFF.

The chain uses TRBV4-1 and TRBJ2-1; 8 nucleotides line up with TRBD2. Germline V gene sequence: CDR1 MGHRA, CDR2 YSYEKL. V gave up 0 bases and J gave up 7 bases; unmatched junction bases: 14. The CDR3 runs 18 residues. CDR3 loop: CASSQEGPEREYRNEQFF. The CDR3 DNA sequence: TGCGCCAGCAGCCAAGAGGGGCCGGAGCGGGAGTATCGGAATGAGCAGTTCTTC.

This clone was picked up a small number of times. CDR3 in amino acids: CASSRTLAETQYF. The CDR3 DNA sequence: TGTGCCAGCAGCCGAACCCTGGCAGAGACCCAGTACTTC. V gene TRBV7-8 combines with J gene TRBJ2-5; D gene ambiguous. Germline CDR1 and CDR2: SGHVS and FQNEAQ. V was shortened by 5 bases and J by 4 bases, with 11 bases between the two germline ends. The CDR3 sequence is 13 residues long.

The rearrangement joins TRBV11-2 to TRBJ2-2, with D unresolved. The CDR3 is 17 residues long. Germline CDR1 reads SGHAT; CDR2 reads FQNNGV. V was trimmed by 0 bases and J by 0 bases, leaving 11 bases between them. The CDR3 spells CASSLEGRFANTGELFF. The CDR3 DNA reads TGTGCCAGCAGCTTAGAGGGCCGGTTCGCGAACACCGGGGAGCTGTTTTTT.

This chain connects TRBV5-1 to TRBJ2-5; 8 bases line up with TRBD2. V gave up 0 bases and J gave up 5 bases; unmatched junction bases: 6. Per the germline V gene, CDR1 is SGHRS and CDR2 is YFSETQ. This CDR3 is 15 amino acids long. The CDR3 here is CASSLDTGGPETQYF. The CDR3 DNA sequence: TGCGCCAGCAGCTTGGATACGGGGGGGCCCGAGACCCAGTACTTC.

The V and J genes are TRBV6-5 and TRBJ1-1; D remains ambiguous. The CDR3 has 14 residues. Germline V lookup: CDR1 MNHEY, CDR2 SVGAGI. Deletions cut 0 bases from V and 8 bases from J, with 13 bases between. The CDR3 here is CASSYSISAVEAFF. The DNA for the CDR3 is TGTGCCAGCAGTTACTCGATTTCTGCGGTAGAAGCTTTCTTT.

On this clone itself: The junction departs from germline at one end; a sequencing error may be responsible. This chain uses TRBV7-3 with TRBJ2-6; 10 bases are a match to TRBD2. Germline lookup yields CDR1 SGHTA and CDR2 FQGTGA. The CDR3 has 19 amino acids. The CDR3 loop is CASSLRPSGGLIRANGLTF. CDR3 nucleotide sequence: TGTGCCAGCAGCTTAAGACCTAGCGGGGGTCTAATAAGGGCCAACGGCCTGACTTTC.

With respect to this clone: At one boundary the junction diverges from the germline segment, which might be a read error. CDR3 region: CASSRDRGNSGANGLTF. CDR3 nucleotides: TGCGCCAGCAGCCGGGACAGGGGGAACTCTGGGGCCAACGGCCTGACTTTC. The genes are TRBV5-1 and TRBJ2-6, with TRBD1 identical over 11 bases. CDR1 is SGHRS, CDR2 YFSETQ, per germline. There are 17 residues in the CDR3.

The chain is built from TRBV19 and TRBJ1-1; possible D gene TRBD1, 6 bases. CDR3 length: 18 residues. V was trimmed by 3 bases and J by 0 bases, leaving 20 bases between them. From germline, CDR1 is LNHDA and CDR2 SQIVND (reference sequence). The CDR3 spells CASSISGGATGLNTEAFF. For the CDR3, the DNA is TGTGCCAGTAGTATCAGCGGGGGCGCGACCGGTCTGAACACTGAAGCTTTCTTT. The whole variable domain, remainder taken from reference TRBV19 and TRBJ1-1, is DGGITQSPKYLFRKEGQNVTLSCEQNLNHDAMYWYRQDPGQGLRLIYYSQIVNDFQKGDIAEGYSVSREKKESFPLTVTSAQKNPTAFYLCASSISGGATGLNTEAFFGQGTRLTVV.